A single sample is the source of the 26 T cell receptor beta chains below, sequenced in a study of a mutant IDH1 vaccine in newly diagnosed glioma. As to time point: week 11, during vaccination. It was 300 ug of mutant IDH1 20-mer peptide that made up each vaccine dose, given with topical imiquimod. No cognate antigen is known for these TCRs. Method: immunoSEQ multiplex PCR; TCRdb's copy keeps in-frame clones and lacks some. The table shows 40,000 or so clones, with around 83% occurring only once. Source: PBMCs, taken from a glioma patient whose treatment included an IDH1 peptide vaccine. These receptor sequences come from a man in his forties with glioma.

This clone was picked up a small number of times. The rearrangement uses TRBV5-6 and TRBJ2-5; 7 bases are a match to TRBD1. The CDR3 runs to 14 residues. The germline V gene encodes CDR1 SGHDT and CDR2 YYEEEE. Unmatched junction bases numbered 6, after V lost 3 bases and J lost 4 bases. CDR3 DNA: TGTGCCAGCAGCTGGTCGGACAGGCGAGAGACCCAGTACTTC. Protein sequence: CASSWSDRRETQYF.

This chain connects TRBV4-2 to TRBJ2-7, with a weak D call TRBD2 (5 bases). The V and J ends lost 4 bases and 5 bases respectively, with 15 bases between them. The CDR3 consists of 14 residues. CDR1 and CDR2 from the germline V gene are LGHNA and YNFKEQ. The CDR3 spells CASSLNGLFNEQYF. CDR3 in DNA: TGTGCCAGCAGCCTCAACGGACTCTTCAACGAGCAGTACTTC.

The V call is TRBV2, the J call TRBJ1-1; TRBD1 matches 7 bases. CDR3 length: 15 residues. Germline trimming cut 0 bases from V and 1 base from J; bases unmatched to any gene: 2. Germline V CDR1 and CDR2: SNHLY, FYNNEI. CDR3 DNA sequence: TGTGCCAGCAGTGAAGCGCACAGGGGGAACACTGAAGCTTTCTTT. Protein product: CASSEAHRGNTEAFF.

On this clone itself: At one end the junction does not follow the germline gene, possibly because of a read error. The chain is built from TRBV7-7 and TRBJ2-7; D gene ambiguous. Per germline, CDR1 SSHAT and CDR2 FNYEAQ (reference sequence). This CDR3 comprises 14 residues. CDR3 loop: CASSLDLTSDEQYF. For the CDR3, the DNA is TGTGCTAGCAGCTTAGATCTCACCTCCGACGAGCAGTACTTC.

The genes are TRBV19 and TRBJ1-5; a weak D match, TRBD1 (5 bases). Germline CDR1 and CDR2: LNHDA and SQIVND (reference sequence). The CDR3 totals 16 residues. V was pared by 4 bases and J by 0 bases, with 13 bases between. DNA of the CDR3: TGTGCCAGTAGTACTGACAGTCGATATAGCAATCAGCCCCAGCATTTT. Its protein product is CASSTDSRYSNQPQHF.

The chain combines TRBV7-9 with TRBJ2-1; 15 bases are a match to TRBD2. CDR1 is SEHNR, CDR2 FQNEAQ, per germline (reference sequence). V shed 4 bases and J 4 bases; nucleotides not matched to a gene: 8. This CDR3 is built from 18 residues. Here the CDR3 reads CASSSRTSGRAGYNEQFF. The CDR3 DNA reads TGTGCCAGCAGCTCCCGGACTAGCGGGAGGGCGGGTTACAATGAGCAGTTCTTC.

V and J are TRBV7-9 and TRBJ2-7; 8 bases are a match to TRBD1. CDR1 and CDR2 from the germline V gene are SEHNR and FQNEAQ (reference sequence). The CDR3 spans 15 residues. V shed 1 base and J 2 bases; nucleotides not matched to a gene: 4. The CDR3 DNA sequence: TGTGCCAGCAGCTTAGATGGGACAGGTACCTACGAGCAGTACTTC. Translating it yields CASSLDGTGTYEQYF.

The rearrangement uses TRBV4-3 and TRBJ2-7; 9 bases map to TRBD2. The CDR3 sequence is 15 residues long. Per the germline V gene, CDR1 is LGHNA and CDR2 is YSLEER. Trimming took 4 bases from V and 2 from J; bases not matched to a gene: 6. This chain's CDR3 is CASSPTTSGPYEQYF. The CDR3 DNA reads as TGCGCCAGCAGCCCAACGACTAGCGGACCCTACGAGCAGTACTTC.

V gene TRBV9 combines with J gene TRBJ2-1, with D possibly matching TRBD2 (6 bases). V gave up 1 base and J gave up 7 bases, with 15 bases separating them. The CDR3 is 15 residues long. CDR1 and CDR2 from the germline V gene are SGDLS and YYNGEE. For the CDR3, the DNA is TGTGCCAGCAGCGTACGTTTGGGAGGCGGTAATGAGCAGTTCTTC. It translates to CASSVRLGGGNEQFF.

This clone has a handful of counts. The chain couples TRBV10-3 to TRBJ2-5, with TRBD1 matching 7 bases. The V segment lost 0 bases and the J segment 3 bases; nucleotides outside the gene matches: 7. The CDR3 extends over 16 amino acids. Germline V gene data show CDR1 as ENHRY and CDR2 as SYGVKD. The chain's CDR3 is CAISESQDRQKETQYF. The DNA for the CDR3 is TGTGCCATCAGTGAGTCGCAGGACAGGCAAAAAGAGACCCAGTACTTC.

This clone appeared once. The chain combines TRBV18 with TRBJ1-2, with 8 bases lining up with TRBD1. The CDR3 runs to 14 residues. V lost 2 bases and J lost 4; bases outside the gene matches: 3. Germline CDR1 and CDR2: KGHSH and LQKENI. The CDR3 reads CASSPYRGAYGYTF. As DNA, the CDR3 is TGTGCCAGCTCACCATACAGGGGGGCCTATGGCTACACCTTC.

The J gene is TRBJ1-5, the V gene TRBV19, with D perhaps matching TRBD1 (5 bases). Germline assignment: CDR1 LNHDA and CDR2 SQIVND (reference sequence). This CDR3 contains 14 residues. Trimming pared 3 bases from V and 3 bases from J, leaving 9 bases between. CDR3 sequence (DNA): TGTGCCAGTAGTATCCGGGGGACCAATCAGCCCCAGCATTTT. This codes for CASSIRGTNQPQHF.

The chain combines TRBV14 with TRBJ1-2; 8 bases fit TRBD1. V lost 4 bases to trimming and J lost 4 bases; unmatched junction nucleotides: 5. This CDR3 is 14 amino acids long. CDR1 SGHDN and CDR2 FVKESK come from the germline V gene. The CDR3 DNA reads as TGTGCCAGCAGCCCGAATGACAGGGGCTATGGCTACACCTTC. Translated: CASSPNDRGYGYTF.

This chain connects TRBV5-1 to TRBJ1-2, with a weak D call TRBD1 (6 bases). Germline CDR1 and CDR2: SGHRS and YFSETQ. V dropped 4 bases and J dropped 4 bases, with 11 bases sitting between them. This CDR3 spans 13 amino acids. The CDR3 region has the DNA TGCGCCAGCAGCATACAGGGAAGCTATGGCTACACCTTC. Its translation: CASSIQGSYGYTF.

The chain is built from TRBV4-1 and TRBJ2-1, with D maybe TRBD1 (6 bases). CDR1 is MGHRA, CDR2 YSYEKL, per germline. CDR3 length: 14 amino acids. The V end lost 0 bases, the J end lost 10 bases, and 13 bases lay between the germline ends. As DNA, the CDR3 is TGCGCCAGCAGCCAAGAGGGGGCCCGTTTGGAGCAGTTCTTC. Translated, it gives CASSQEGARLEQFF.

The V and J genes are TRBV18 and TRBJ1-3; possibly TRBD1 for D (5 bases). Trimming removed 3 bases from V and 2 bases from J, with 8 bases in between. The germline V gene has CDR1 KGHSH and CDR2 LQKENI. The CDR3 runs 14 residues. The CDR3 here is CASSPQGTGNTIYF. The CDR3 DNA reads as TGTGCCAGCTCACCGCAGGGAACTGGAAACACCATATATTTT.

This sequence joins TRBV6-5 and TRBJ2-6; D gene ambiguous. Germline V gene lookup returns CDR1 MNHEY and CDR2 SVGAGI. With 6 bases removed from V and 0 bases from J, the gap between germline ends came to 6 bases. The CDR3 covers 14 residues. The CDR3 region has the DNA TGTGCCAGCAGACAACTCTCTGGGGCCAACGTCCTGACTTTC. It yields the protein CASRQLSGANVLTF.

The chain joins TRBV6-5 to TRBJ1-5; D not resolved. The V end was cut by 4 bases, the J end by 7 bases, with 2 bases between. The CDR3 contains 10 residues. The germline V gene encodes CDR1 MNHEY and CDR2 SVGAGI. The CDR3 loop reads CASSLQPQHF. The CDR3 DNA reads as TGTGCCAGCAGTTTGCAGCCCCAGCATTTT.

This chain uses TRBV7-2 with TRBJ1-1; no clear D. CDR1 is SGHTA, CDR2 FQGNSA, per germline. The V and J ends lost 1 base and 6 bases respectively, with 18 bases between them. The CDR3 loop spans 16 amino acids. The CDR3 region is CASSLVSPGVVAEAFF. DNA for the CDR3: TGTGCCAGCAGCTTAGTTAGTCCCGGGGTCGTGGCTGAAGCTTTCTTT. The whole variable domain, remainder taken from reference TRBV7-2 and TRBJ1-1, is GAGVSQSPSNKVTEKGKDVELRCDPISGHTALYWYRQSLGQGLEFLIYFQGNSAPDKSGLPSDRFSAERTGGSVSTLTIQRTQQEDSAVYLCASSLVSPGVVAEAFFGQGTRLTVV.

The chain uses TRBV2 and TRBJ2-6; D is unclear. Germline CDR1 is SNHLY and CDR2 is FYNNEI. The CDR3 is 12 residues long. V lost 5 bases and J 3 bases, leaving 2 bases between the germline ends. The CDR3 here is CASSLGANVLTF. For the CDR3, the DNA is TGTGCCAGCAGTCTTGGGGCCAACGTCCTGACTTTC.

This clone was seen a single time. The CDR3 DNA sequence: TGTGCCAGCAGCTCCGGACAGGGCCACTATGGCTACACCTTC. Translating gives CASSSGQGHYGYTF. The chain couples TRBV5-8 to TRBJ1-2, with 8 bases lining up with TRBD1. V gave up 3 bases and J gave up 3 bases; unmatched junction bases: 4. The germline V gene encodes CDR1 SGHTS and CDR2 YDEGEE. The CDR3 consists of 14 residues.

The chain recombines TRBV27 with TRBJ2-2; D unresolved. The germline V and J ends were trimmed by 6 bases and 0 bases, with 8 bases remaining between them. The CDR3 is 14 residues long. In germline, CDR1 is MNHEY, CDR2 SMNVEV (reference sequence). The DNA of the CDR3 is TGTGCCAGCAGGGGGATCGCGAACACCGGGGAGCTGTTTTTT. It is translated as CASRGIANTGELFF.

This chain joins TRBV18 and TRBJ2-7; either TRBD1 or TRBD2 may supply D (5 bases each). The CDR3 runs to 15 residues. Germline lookup yields CDR1 KGHSH and CDR2 LQKENI. Between the trimmed V and J ends, which lost 3 bases and 5 bases, there was a span of 17 bases. This CDR3 reads CASSPRGAGIDEQYF. The DNA for the CDR3 is TGTGCCAGCTCACCTCGGGGTGCAGGGATAGACGAGCAGTACTTC.

V and J are TRBV18 and TRBJ2-5; D remains ambiguous. Germline V gene lookup returns CDR1 KGHSH and CDR2 LQKENI. V lost 2 bases, J lost 2 bases, and 12 bases lay in between. The CDR3 sequence is 15 residues long. The CDR3 bases are TGTGCCAGCTCACCAGTCCCCAGCCATCAAGAGACCCAGTACTTC. It specifies CASSPVPSHQETQYF.

The chain recombines TRBV5-4 with TRBJ2-3; TRBD2 aligns across 8 bases. CDR1 and CDR2 from the germline V gene are SGHNT and YYREEE (reference sequence). The CDR3 extends over 16 amino acids. V trimming: 4 bases; J trimming: 0 bases; junction bases outside the gene matches: 7. CDR3 in amino acids: CASSPGGALSTDTQYF. The CDR3, as DNA: TGTGCCAGCAGCCCGGGAGGGGCCCTCAGCACAGATACGCAGTATTTT. The full variable domain, completed using reference TRBV5-4 and TRBJ2-3, is ETGVTQSPTHLIKTRGQQVTLRCSSQSGHNTVSWYQQALGQGPQFIFQYYREEENGRGNFPPRFSGLQFPNYSSELNVNALELDDSALYLCASSPGGALSTDTQYFGPGTRLTVL.

The chain is built from TRBV7-2 and TRBJ1-3; TRBD1 might be the D (6 bases). Trimming left V 7 bases short and J 5 bases short, with 12 bases between. This CDR3 contains 13 residues. Germline CDR1 is SGHTA and CDR2 is FQGNSA. CDR3 bases: TGTGCCAGCACCAAGGACAGAAGAAACACCATATATTTT. Protein: CASTKDRRNTIYF.